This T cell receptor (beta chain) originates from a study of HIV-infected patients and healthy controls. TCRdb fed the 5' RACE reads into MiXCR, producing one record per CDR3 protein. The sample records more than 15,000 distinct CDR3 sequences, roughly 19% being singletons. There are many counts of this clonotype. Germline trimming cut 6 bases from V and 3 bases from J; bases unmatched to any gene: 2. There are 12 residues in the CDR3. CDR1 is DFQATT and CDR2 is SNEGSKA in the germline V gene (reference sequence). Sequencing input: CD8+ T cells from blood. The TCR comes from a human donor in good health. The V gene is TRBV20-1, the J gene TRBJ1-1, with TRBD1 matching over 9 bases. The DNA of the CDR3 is TGCAGTGCCTGGACAGGGGACACTGAAGCTTTCTTT. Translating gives CSAWTGDTEAFF.